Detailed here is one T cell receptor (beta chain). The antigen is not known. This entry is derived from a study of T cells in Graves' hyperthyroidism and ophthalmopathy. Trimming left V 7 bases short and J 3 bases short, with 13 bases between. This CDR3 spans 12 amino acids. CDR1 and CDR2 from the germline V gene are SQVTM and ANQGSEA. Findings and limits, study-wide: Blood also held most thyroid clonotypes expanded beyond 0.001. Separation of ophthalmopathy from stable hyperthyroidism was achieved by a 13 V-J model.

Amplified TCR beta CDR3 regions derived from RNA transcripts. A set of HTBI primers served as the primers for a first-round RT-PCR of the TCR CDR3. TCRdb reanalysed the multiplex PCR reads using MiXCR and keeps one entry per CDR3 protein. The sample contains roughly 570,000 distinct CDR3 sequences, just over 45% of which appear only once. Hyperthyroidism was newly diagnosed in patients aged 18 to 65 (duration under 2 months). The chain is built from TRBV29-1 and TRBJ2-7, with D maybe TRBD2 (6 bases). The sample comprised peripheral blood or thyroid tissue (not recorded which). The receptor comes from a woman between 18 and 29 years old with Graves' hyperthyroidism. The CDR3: CSGGDGIYEQYF. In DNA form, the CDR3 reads TGCAGCGGGGGGGACGGAATCTACGAGCAGTACTTC.